The source of this T cell receptor beta chain is a study of Graves' ophthalmopathy and Graves' hyperthyroidism. Ineligible for inclusion were patients with other autoimmune diseases, uncontrolled infections, pregnancy or lactation. Regarding the study as a whole: Blood repertoires reportedly contained most expanded thyroid clonotypes above 0.001 frequency.

Germline assignment: CDR1 SQVTM and CDR2 ANQGSEA. There are 11 residues in the CDR3. Amplification targeted the TCR beta CDR3 regions, with RNA transcripts as the source material. First-round RT-PCR employed HTBI primers, with a second-round multiplex PCR after it. TCRdb fed the multiplex PCR reads into MiXCR, producing one record per CDR3 protein. The profile shows 600,000 to 700,000 distinct CDR3 sequences, over 40% of them singletons. As for this clonotype: What it binds is not known.

The receptor was isolated from an adult man with Graves' ophthalmopathy. J is TRBJ1-2 and V is TRBV29-1, with no clear D. Specimen: peripheral blood. The CDR3 DNA reads TGCAGAGAGGCAGACGACTATGGCTACACCTTC. Protein: CREADDYGYTF.